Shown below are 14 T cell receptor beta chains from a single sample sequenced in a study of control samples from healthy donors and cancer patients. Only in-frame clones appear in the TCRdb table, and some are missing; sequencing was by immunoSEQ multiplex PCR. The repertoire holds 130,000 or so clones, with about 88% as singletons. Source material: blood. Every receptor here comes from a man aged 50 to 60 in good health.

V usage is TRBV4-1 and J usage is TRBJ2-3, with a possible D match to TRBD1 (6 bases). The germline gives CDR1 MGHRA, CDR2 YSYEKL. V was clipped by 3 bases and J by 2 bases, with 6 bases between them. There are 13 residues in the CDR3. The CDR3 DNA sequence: TGCGCCAGCAGCCAGGGGGCCACAGATACGCAGTATTTT. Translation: CASSQGATDTQYF.

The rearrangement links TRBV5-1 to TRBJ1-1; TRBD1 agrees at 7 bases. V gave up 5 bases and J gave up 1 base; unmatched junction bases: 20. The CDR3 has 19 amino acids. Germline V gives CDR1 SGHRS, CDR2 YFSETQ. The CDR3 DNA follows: TGCGCCAGCAGGACAGGGATAGTGGGACTTGACATGAGGAACACTGAAGCTTTCTTT. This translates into CASRTGIVGLDMRNTEAFF.

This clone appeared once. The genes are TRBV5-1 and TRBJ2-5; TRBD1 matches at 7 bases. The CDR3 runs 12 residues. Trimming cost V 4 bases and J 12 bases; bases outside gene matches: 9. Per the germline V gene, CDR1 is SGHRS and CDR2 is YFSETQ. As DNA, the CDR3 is TGCGCCAGCAGCATTGACAGGGTCACGGAGTACTTC. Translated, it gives CASSIDRVTEYF.

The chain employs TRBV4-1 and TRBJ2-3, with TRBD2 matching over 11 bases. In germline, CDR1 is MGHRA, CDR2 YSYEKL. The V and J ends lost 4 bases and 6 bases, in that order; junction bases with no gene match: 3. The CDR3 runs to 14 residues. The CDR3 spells CASSLRTSGDTQYF. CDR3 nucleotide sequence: TGCGCCAGCAGCCTTAGGACTAGCGGGGATACGCAGTATTTT.

The CDR3 sequence: CASSQDRGRNTEAFF. The CDR3 DNA reads TGTGCCAGCAGCCAAGATCGGGGCAGGAACACTGAAGCTTTCTTT. This chain uses TRBV3-1 (or the pseudogene TRBV3-2) with TRBJ1-1; perhaps TRBD1 as D (5 bases). The CDR3 sequence is 15 residues long. Trimming took 0 bases from V and 1 from J, leaving 9 bases between them. The germline gives CDR1 LGHDT, CDR2 YNNKEL (reference sequence).

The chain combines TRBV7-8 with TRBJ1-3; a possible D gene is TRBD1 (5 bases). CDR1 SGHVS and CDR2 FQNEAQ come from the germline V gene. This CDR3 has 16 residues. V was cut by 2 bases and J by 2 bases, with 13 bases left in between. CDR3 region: CASSLRGQRTGNTIYF. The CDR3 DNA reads TGTGCCAGCAGCTTAAGGGGTCAGCGCACTGGAAACACCATATATTTT.

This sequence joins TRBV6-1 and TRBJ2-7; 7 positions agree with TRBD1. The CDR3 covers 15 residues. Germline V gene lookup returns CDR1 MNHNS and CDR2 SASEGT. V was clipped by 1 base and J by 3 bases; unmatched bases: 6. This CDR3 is CASSEGGTANYEQYF. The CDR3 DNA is TGTGCCAGCAGTGAAGGTGGGACAGCGAACTACGAGCAGTACTTC.

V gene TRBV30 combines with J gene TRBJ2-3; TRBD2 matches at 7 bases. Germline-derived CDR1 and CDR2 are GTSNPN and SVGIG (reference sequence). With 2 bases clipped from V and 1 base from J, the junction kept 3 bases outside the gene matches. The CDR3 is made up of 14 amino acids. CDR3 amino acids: CAWSPSGGTDTQYF. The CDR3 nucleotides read TGTGCCTGGAGTCCCAGCGGGGGCACAGATACGCAGTATTTT.

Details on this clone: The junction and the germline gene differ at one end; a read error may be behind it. The chain's CDR3 is CASSLEVPKTGELFF. CDR3 DNA: TGTGCCAGCAGCTTAGAGGTCCCGAAGACCGGGGAGCTGTTTTTT. V is TRBV7-2 and J is TRBJ2-2, with D uncertain. This CDR3 has 15 amino acids. Germline CDR1 is SGHTA and CDR2 is FQGNSA. The full variable domain, its missing parts supplied by reference TRBV7-2 and TRBJ2-2, is GAGVSQSPSNKVTEKGKDVELRCDPISGHTALYWYRQSLGQGLEFLIYFQGNSAPDKSGLPSDRFSAERTGGSVSTLTIQRTQQEDSAVYLCASSLEVPKTGELFFGEGSRLTVL.

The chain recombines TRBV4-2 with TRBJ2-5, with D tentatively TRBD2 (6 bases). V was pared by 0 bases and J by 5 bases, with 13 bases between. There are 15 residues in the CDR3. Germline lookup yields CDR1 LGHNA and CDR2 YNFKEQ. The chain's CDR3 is CASSQEKRSGETQYF. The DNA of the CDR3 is TGTGCCAGCAGCCAAGAAAAAAGGAGCGGGGAGACCCAGTACTTC.

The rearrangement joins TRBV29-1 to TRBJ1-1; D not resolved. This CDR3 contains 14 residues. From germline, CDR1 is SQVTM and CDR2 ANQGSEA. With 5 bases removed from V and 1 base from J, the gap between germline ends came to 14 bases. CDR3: CSVLPGPKNTEAFF. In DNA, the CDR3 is TGCAGCGTTTTACCAGGACCGAAGAACACTGAAGCTTTCTTT. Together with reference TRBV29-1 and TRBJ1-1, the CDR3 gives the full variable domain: SAVISQKPSRDICQRGTSLTIQCQVDSQVTMMFWYRQQPGQSLTLIATANQGSEATYESGFVIDKFPISRPNLTFSTLTVSNMSPEDSSIYLCSVLPGPKNTEAFFGQGTRLTVV.

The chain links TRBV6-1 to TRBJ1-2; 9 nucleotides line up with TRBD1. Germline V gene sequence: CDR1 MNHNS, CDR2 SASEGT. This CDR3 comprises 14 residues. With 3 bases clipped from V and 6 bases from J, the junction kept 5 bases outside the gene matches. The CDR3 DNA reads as TGTGCCAGCAGTGAGCAACAGGGGGCCGATGGCTACACCTTC. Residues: CASSEQQGADGYTF.

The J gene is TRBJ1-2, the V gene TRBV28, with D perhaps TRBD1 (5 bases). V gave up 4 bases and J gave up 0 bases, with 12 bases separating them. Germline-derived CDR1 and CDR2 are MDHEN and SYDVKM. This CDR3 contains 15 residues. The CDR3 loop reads CASSSTLTANYGYTF. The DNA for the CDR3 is TGTGCCAGCAGTTCTACCCTGACAGCTAACTATGGCTACACCTTC.

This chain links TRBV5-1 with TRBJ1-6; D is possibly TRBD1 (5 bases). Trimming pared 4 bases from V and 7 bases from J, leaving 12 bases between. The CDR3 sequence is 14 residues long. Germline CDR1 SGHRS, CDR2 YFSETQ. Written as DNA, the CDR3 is TGCGCCAGCAGCCCGGACACGGAGAATTCACCCCTCCACTTT. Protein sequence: CASSPDTENSPLHF.